The 29 T cell receptor beta chains listed next were all sequenced from one sample in a study of PD-L1 blockade in urothelial cancer. The time point here: pretreatment peripheral blood. Using immunoSEQ multiplex PCR, the repertoire was profiled, and TCRdb retains in-frame clones only, with some absent. The repertoire includes tens of thousands of clones, roughly 84% of them detected once, and about a tenth sits in the top ten. The sequencing here drew on PBMCs, taken around atezolizumab (anti-PD-L1) treatment. The source of these receptors is a woman in her sixties or seventies with urothelial cancer.

This rearrangement joins TRBV30 to TRBJ2-3; TRBD2 matches 8 bases. The CDR3 has 13 residues. Germline CDR1 and CDR2: GTSNPN and SVGIG (reference sequence). V dropped 5 bases and J dropped 1; count of bases not matched to a gene: 2. The CDR3 DNA follows: TGTGCCTGGGAGCGGGAGCGCACAGATACGCAGTATTTT. Its protein is CAWERERTDTQYF. Supplemented by reference TRBV30 and TRBJ2-3, the full variable domain reads SQTIHQWPATLVQPVGSPLSLECTVEGTSNPNLYWYRQAAGRGLQLLFYSVGIGQISSEVPQNLSASRPQDRQFILSSKKLLLSDSGFYLCAWERERTDTQYFGPGTRLTVL.

The V and J genes are TRBV2 and TRBJ2-6; D gene unclear. In germline, CDR1 is SNHLY, CDR2 FYNNEI. Trimming took off 6 bases at V and 0 bases at J, with 6 bases between the two ends. This CDR3 has 14 amino acids. CDR3 coding DNA: TGTGCCAGCAGACAGATCTCTGGGGCCAACGTCCTGACTTTC. Its protein is CASRQISGANVLTF.

J is TRBJ2-1 and V is TRBV15; D not certain. The CDR3 has 15 residues. Per the germline V gene, CDR1 is LNHNV and CDR2 is YYDKDF (reference sequence). V was pared by 5 bases and J by 0 bases, with 11 bases between. CDR3 region: CATSEVARSYNEQFF. The CDR3, as DNA: TGTGCCACCAGCGAGGTAGCCCGCTCCTACAATGAGCAGTTCTTC.

The chain carries TRBV10-3 and TRBJ2-3, with 10 bases that match TRBD1. CDR1 and CDR2 from the germline V gene are ENHRY and SYGVKD. Losses at the gene ends were 3 bases for V and 5 bases for J; bases not matched to a gene: 5. The CDR3 runs 15 residues. In DNA, the CDR3 is TGTGCCATCAGTGAACCGGGACAGGGGAAAGATACGCAGTATTTT. Protein sequence: CAISEPGQGKDTQYF.

The chain couples TRBV18 to TRBJ2-7; D not certain. Trimming left V 2 bases short and J 3 bases short, with 8 bases between. Germline V lookup: CDR1 KGHSH, CDR2 LQKENI. The CDR3 extends over 13 amino acids. CDR3 DNA: TGTGCCAGCTCACCAACAGAGTACTACGAGCAGTACTTC. Protein: CASSPTEYYEQYF. The entire variable domain, with the rest obtained from reference TRBV18 and TRBJ2-7, is as follows: NAGVMQNPRHLVRRRGQEARLRCSPMKGHSHVYWYRQLPEEGLKFMVYLQKENIIDESGMPKERFSAEFPKEGPSILRIQQVVRGDSAAYFCASSPTEYYEQYFGPGTRLTVT.

The V call is TRBV7-9, the J call TRBJ2-2; TRBD1 is a possible D gene (5 bases). Trimming took off 8 bases at V and 1 base at J, with 11 bases between the two ends. The CDR3 runs to 14 residues. The germline V gene has CDR1 SEHNR and CDR2 FQNEAQ (reference sequence). The CDR3 DNA reads as TGTGCCAGCTCTGGGGCAGGGAACACCGGGGAGCTGTTTTTT. Translation: CASSGAGNTGELFF.

This clone has only one observation. This rearrangement joins TRBV12-2 to TRBJ1-4. TRBV12-2 is tagged as a pseudogene. The CDR3 is made up of 15 amino acids. CDR3 coding DNA: TGTGCAAGTCGCTTTGGAGGGAGGGGGGGTGAAAAACTGTTTTTT. Protein: CASRFGGRGGEKLFF.

The chain uses TRBV5-6 and TRBJ2-7, with 10 bases aligning to TRBD2. This CDR3 has 17 residues. V was pared by 0 bases and J by 2 bases, with 8 bases of the junction left unmatched. CDR1 SGHDT and CDR2 YYEEEE come from the germline V gene. This CDR3 reads CASSLADFGTSAYEQYF. The CDR3 nucleotides are TGTGCCAGCAGCTTGGCGGATTTTGGGACTAGCGCCTACGAGCAGTACTTC.

The V and J genes are TRBV5-8 and TRBJ2-1; 9 bases match TRBD1. This CDR3 is built from 16 residues. Germline lookup yields CDR1 SGHTS and CDR2 YDEGEE. The J segment lost 8 bases and the V segment lost 0 bases, leaving 9 bases of the junction unmatched. The DNA of the CDR3 is TGTGCCAGCAGCTTGGCCGGGACAGGGATTAGGTATGAGCAGTTCTTC. Protein product: CASSLAGTGIRYEQFF.

This chain uses TRBV11-2 with TRBJ2-7; D is unclear. Germline loops: CDR1 SGHAT, CDR2 FQNNGV. The CDR3 is 15 amino acids. Trimming stripped 3 bases from V and 4 bases from J, with 16 bases between. CDR3 residues: CASSLQVAEMYEQYF. The CDR3 DNA sequence: TGTGCCAGCAGCTTGCAGGTTGCAGAGATGTACGAGCAGTACTTC.

The chain recombines TRBV2 with TRBJ1-5; D might be TRBD1 (6 bases). The CDR3 covers 16 residues. V was clipped by 5 bases and J by 0 bases, with 14 bases between them. Per germline, CDR1 SNHLY and CDR2 FYNNEI. Written as DNA, the CDR3 is TGTGCCAGCAGTACGCAGGGGCCGAATAGCAATCAGCCCCAGCATTTT. This codes for CASSTQGPNSNQPQHF. Using reference TRBV2 and TRBJ1-5 for the parts outside the CDR3, the full variable domain is EPEVTQTPSHQVTQMGQEVILRCVPISNHLYFYWYRQILGQKVEFLVSFYNNEISEKSEIFDDQFSVERPDGSNFTLKIRSTKLEDSAMYFCASSTQGPNSNQPQHFGDGTRLSIL.

This rearrangement joins TRBV18 to TRBJ1-5, with 11 positions matching TRBD1. This CDR3 has 14 residues. Germline V gene lookup returns CDR1 KGHSH and CDR2 LQKENI. V dropped 3 bases and J dropped 6; count of bases not matched to a gene: 1. The CDR3 nucleotides read TGTGCCAGCTCACCGGGGACAGGGGGTCAGCCCCAGCATTTT. Protein product: CASSPGTGGQPQHF.

The chain recombines TRBV7-9 with TRBJ2-3; 8 bases align to TRBD2. Germline V gene lookup returns CDR1 SEHNR and CDR2 FQNEAQ (reference sequence). The CDR3 sequence is 16 residues long. Trimming took 3 bases from V and 4 from J; bases not matched to a gene: 9. CDR3 residues: CASSLTGGPRADTQYF. CDR3 sequence (DNA): TGTGCCAGCAGCTTGACGGGAGGGCCCCGAGCAGATACGCAGTATTTT.

V and J are TRBV30 and TRBJ1-1; a weak D match, TRBD1 (5 bases). Germline loops: CDR1 GTSNPN, CDR2 SVGIG (reference sequence). The CDR3 is made up of 16 amino acids. Trimming removed 1 base at V and 3 bases at J, with 18 bases between. The CDR3 nucleotides read TGTGCCTGGAGTGGTGGCCTCGGAGGGGCCGACACTGAAGCTTTCTTT. Its protein is CAWSGGLGGADTEAFF.

This sequence joins TRBV27 and TRBJ2-7; the D gene is possibly TRBD1 (5 bases). V was shortened by 8 bases and J by 0 bases, with 14 bases between the two germline ends. Germline CDR1 is MNHEY and CDR2 is SMNVEV (reference sequence). The CDR3 is made up of 14 amino acids. The CDR3 sequence is CASGRQISSYEQYF. The CDR3 DNA follows: TGTGCCAGCGGCCGACAGATTAGCTCCTACGAGCAGTACTTC.

Only one count was recorded for this clone. V usage is TRBV15 and J usage is TRBJ1-3, with a weak D call TRBD1 (5 bases). Trimming removed 0 bases at V and 2 bases at J, with 11 bases between. Germline V gives CDR1 LNHNV, CDR2 YYDKDF (reference sequence). This CDR3 has 16 residues. This CDR3 is CATSRDQPGTGNTIYF. CDR3 DNA sequence: TGTGCCACCAGCAGAGATCAACCAGGGACTGGAAACACCATATATTTT.

This rearrangement joins TRBV10-2 to TRBJ2-1; 12 bases are shared with TRBD2. Trimming took 6 bases from V and 8 from J; bases not matched to a gene: 8. The CDR3 loop spans 15 amino acids. CDR1 is WSHSY and CDR2 is SAAADI in the germline V gene. CDR3 protein: CASRLLAGGSDEQFF. CDR3 DNA sequence: TGCGCCAGCAGACTCCTAGCGGGAGGGTCGGATGAGCAGTTCTTC.

The chain joins TRBV15 to TRBJ2-7, with a weak D call TRBD2 (5 bases). CDR3 length equals 15 residues. Germline V gene lookup returns CDR1 LNHNV and CDR2 YYDKDF (reference sequence). V was pared by 0 bases and J by 0 bases, with 9 bases between. The DNA for the CDR3 is TGTGCCACCAGCAGAGATCGGGGTGTCTCCTACGAGCAGTACTTC. It translates to CATSRDRGVSYEQYF.

The chain has TRBV30 and TRBJ2-2, with a tentative D call TRBD2 (6 bases). Looked up from germline, CDR1 is GTSNPN and CDR2 is SVGIG (reference sequence). Trimming took 2 bases from V and 3 from J, leaving 13 bases between them. This CDR3 contains 15 residues. The CDR3, as DNA: TGTGCCTGGAGTCCGCGGGCTAGCGACACCGGGGAGCTGTTTTTT. Translating it yields CAWSPRASDTGELFF.

This chain connects TRBV7-2 to TRBJ2-3; maybe TRBD1 (6 bases). Between the trimmed V and J ends, which lost 5 bases and 0 bases, there was a span of 15 bases. Germline-derived CDR1 and CDR2 are SGHTA and FQGNSA. CDR3 length equals 16 residues. The CDR3 DNA follows: TGTGCCAGCAGCCAGGGGCTCCAGCAGAGCACAGATACGCAGTATTTT. This translates into CASSQGLQQSTDTQYF. Based on the CDR3 plus reference TRBV7-2 and TRBJ2-3, the full variable domain is GAGVSQSPSNKVTEKGKDVELRCDPISGHTALYWYRQSLGQGLEFLIYFQGNSAPDKSGLPSDRFSAERTGGSVSTLTIQRTQQEDSAVYLCASSQGLQQSTDTQYFGPGTRLTVL.

A few counts support this clone. V usage is TRBV25-1 and J usage is TRBJ2-7; the match to TRBD1 covers 12 bases. CDR3 size: 14 residues. The germline V gene encodes CDR1 MGHDK and CDR2 SYGVNS. The ends lost 8 bases at V and 9 bases at J; junction bases unmatched: 11. CDR3 nucleotide sequence: TGTGCCAGCCGAAAGGGACAGGGGGCATATGCGCAGTACTTC. Its protein product is CASRKGQGAYAQYF.

The rearrangement links TRBV18 to TRBJ2-7, with D possibly being TRBD2 (7 bases). This CDR3 is built from 17 residues. Per the germline V gene, CDR1 is KGHSH and CDR2 is LQKENI. Between the trimmed V and J ends, which lost 3 bases and 0 bases, there was a span of 18 bases. This chain's CDR3 is CASSPQQGGGSSYEQYF. DNA of the CDR3: TGTGCCAGCTCACCGCAACAGGGCGGGGGAAGCTCCTACGAGCAGTACTTC.

This chain links TRBV9 with TRBJ2-1; D is unresolved. CDR1 is SGDLS, CDR2 YYNGEE, per germline. The V end was cut by 4 bases, the J end by 0 bases, with 11 bases between. The CDR3 loop spans 15 amino acids. CDR3 in DNA: TGTGCCAGCAGCCCCCACCCGGGCTCCTACAATGAGCAGTTCTTC. It encodes CASSPHPGSYNEQFF.

The chain uses TRBV2 and TRBJ2-5; 7 bases line up with TRBD2. Germline V gene sequence: CDR1 SNHLY, CDR2 FYNNEI. CDR3 length: 14 amino acids. V lost 3 bases and J lost 3; bases outside the gene matches: 4. The CDR3 sequence is CASSEPGGEETQYF. As DNA, the CDR3 is TGTGCCAGCAGTGAGCCGGGGGGTGAAGAGACCCAGTACTTC.

The chain carries TRBV19 and TRBJ1-3; the D is unclear. The CDR3 length is 14 residues. CDR1 is LNHDA, CDR2 SQIVND, per germline (reference sequence). V gave up 5 bases and J gave up 0 bases, with 8 bases separating them. CDR3 residues: CASSAGYSGNTIYF. The CDR3 DNA reads as TGTGCCAGTAGTGCGGGCTACTCTGGAAACACCATATATTTT.

Only one count was recorded for this clone. The V gene is TRBV5-4, the J gene TRBJ1-5, with 9 bases that match TRBD1. Per the germline V gene, CDR1 is SGHNT and CDR2 is YYREEE (reference sequence). The J segment lost 0 bases and the V segment lost 5 bases, leaving 9 bases of the junction unmatched. The CDR3 is made up of 17 amino acids. CDR3 sequence reads: CASRRDRGNYSNQPQHF. The CDR3 coding sequence is TGTGCCAGCAGGCGCGACAGGGGGAATTATAGCAATCAGCCCCAGCATTTT. Using reference TRBV5-4 and TRBJ1-5 for the parts outside the CDR3, the full variable domain is ETGVTQSPTHLIKTRGQQVTLRCSSQSGHNTVSWYQQALGQGPQFIFQYYREEENGRGNFPPRFSGLQFPNYSSELNVNALELDDSALYLCASRRDRGNYSNQPQHFGDGTRLSIL.

V usage is TRBV6-6 and J usage is TRBJ2-1; 7 positions agree with TRBD1. The V and J ends lost 5 bases and 6 bases, in that order; junction bases with no gene match: 7. In germline, CDR1 is MNHNY, CDR2 SVGAGI (reference sequence). The CDR3 has 14 amino acids. In DNA, the CDR3 is TGTGCCAGCAGTAAAGGACAGGTCGGCAATGAGCAGTTCTTC. Encoded protein: CASSKGQVGNEQFF.

The chain combines TRBV5-1 with TRBJ2-1; 8 bases map to TRBD2. V shed 0 bases and J 7 bases; nucleotides not matched to a gene: 9. The germline CDR1 and CDR2 sequences are SGHRS and YFSETQ. The CDR3 sequence is 16 residues long. CDR3 protein: CASSLASSGNFNEQFF. CDR3 coding DNA: TGCGCCAGCAGCTTGGCGAGTAGCGGGAATTTTAATGAGCAGTTCTTC. Looking up the rest from reference TRBV5-1 and TRBJ2-1 gives the full variable domain: KAGVTQTPRYLIKTRGQQVTLSCSPISGHRSVSWYQQTPGQGLQFLFEYFSETQRNKGNFPGRFSGRQFSNSRSEMNVSTLELGDSALYLCASSLASSGNFNEQFFGPGTRLTVL.

The CDR3 nucleotides read TGCGCCAGCAGCCCGACTGGGGGCGCCACAGATACGCAGTATTTT. Protein: CASSPTGGATDTQYF. This rearrangement joins TRBV5-1 to TRBJ2-3, with D tentatively TRBD1 (6 bases). The germline V gene has CDR1 SGHRS and CDR2 YFSETQ. The CDR3 has 15 amino acids. V gave up 4 bases and J gave up 2 bases, with 14 bases separating them.